This T cell receptor (beta chain) is drawn from a study of CXCR3-negative and CXCR3-positive naive CD8 T cells. Broader study findings: Naive subsets showed comparable surface CD5, and TCR interaction strength was also inferred from TRB CDR3 physicochemistry. Cryopreserved cells showed partially decreased CXCR3 expression, and most assays used fresh PBMCs. Naive CXCR3-negative cells resembled naive CXCR3-positive cells in TRBV-TRBJ usage; memory cells differed.

A CD45RO-CCR7+CD27+CD95- profile was what naive CD8+ T cells displayed. Per germline, CDR1 SGHDN and CDR2 FVKESK. CDR3 length: 15 residues. Notes on this clonotype: Its specificity is unknown.

The libraries of TRB cDNA were constructed through 5' RACE using UMI labels. TCRdb reworked the 5' RACE reads into one entry per CDR3 protein, no DNA. Recorded for this sample: 92,000 or so distinct CDR3 sequences. The sequenced sample consisted of naive CXCR3- CD8+ T cells from blood. Subset in this sample: CD45RO-CCR7+CD27+CD95- naive CD8+ T cells lacking CXCR3 (TNR3-). The clonotype originates from a human donor in good health. Some clones in this sample may be carry-over from other donors' samples. The chain recombines TRBV14 with TRBJ1-1; the D gene TCRdb calls, TRBD1, cannot be checked with no DNA. The CDR3 reads CASSQEWVKGTEAFF.